The 26 T cell receptor beta chains presented below share a single source sample, sequenced in a study of OX40 agonist ivuxolimab in advanced cancers. Measured with immunoSEQ multiplex PCR; TCRdb has only the in-frame clones, and not every one. The profile shows about 18,000 clones, around 85% of them singletons. Here the sequenced sample was CD4+ or CD8+ T cells sorted from blood, taken in a trial of the OX40 agonist ivuxolimab. These receptors were collected from an adult with an advanced solid tumor such as melanoma, head and neck, liver or kidney cancer.

V usage is TRBV2 and J usage is TRBJ2-1; D may match TRBD1 or TRBD2 (5 bases each). The CDR3 length is 14 residues. Trimming pared 5 bases from V and 6 bases from J, leaving 14 bases between. Germline CDR1 is SNHLY and CDR2 is FYNNEI. In DNA form, the CDR3 reads TGTGCCAGCAGTTCGGGACGGTTAGGCAATGAGCAGTTCTTC. Translation: CASSSGRLGNEQFF.

The chain recombines TRBV13 with TRBJ2-2; TRBD2 agrees at 11 bases. J gave up 5 bases and V 4 bases, and 3 bases lay outside the gene matches. This CDR3 spans 15 amino acids. Germline V CDR1 and CDR2: PRHDT, FYEKMQ (reference sequence). This CDR3 is CASSSRLAGTGELFF. The CDR3 coding sequence is TGTGCCAGCAGCTCCCGACTAGCGGGGACCGGGGAGCTGTTTTTT. Looking up the rest from reference TRBV13 and TRBJ2-2 gives the full variable domain: AAGVIQSPRHLIKEKRETATLKCYPIPRHDTVYWYQQGPGQDPQFLISFYEKMQSDKGSIPDRFSAQQFSDYHSELNMSSLELGDSALYFCASSSRLAGTGELFFGEGSRLTVL.

A few counts support this clone. The chain couples TRBV18 to TRBJ2-2, with a possible D match to TRBD2 (5 bases). V lost 3 bases and J 2 bases, leaving 10 bases between the germline ends. In germline, CDR1 is KGHSH, CDR2 LQKENI. This CDR3 contains 15 residues. CDR3 sequence: CASSPARDNTGELFF. The DNA for the CDR3 is TGTGCCAGCTCACCGGCCCGGGATAACACCGGGGAGCTGTTTTTT.

This clone was observed a single time. V is TRBV4-2 and J is TRBJ1-1; D unclear. The CDR3 contains 16 residues. Germline V gene sequence: CDR1 LGHNA, CDR2 YNFKEQ. V was pared by 4 bases and J by 3 bases, with 18 bases between. The CDR3 is CASSPTLANRDTEAFF. The CDR3 nucleotides read TGTGCCAGCAGCCCAACCCTGGCGAATCGCGACACTGAAGCTTTCTTT.

V is TRBV7-9 and J is TRBJ1-5; D is undetermined. V lost 7 bases, J lost 3 bases, and 10 bases lay in between. Germline CDR1 reads SEHNR; CDR2 reads FQNEAQ (reference sequence). The CDR3 runs to 13 residues. The CDR3 spells CASTQDVNQPQHF. The CDR3 nucleotides read TGTGCCAGCACCCAGGACGTCAATCAGCCCCAGCATTTT.

The chain carries TRBV19 and TRBJ1-1, with D perhaps TRBD1 (5 bases). Germline CDR1 reads LNHDA; CDR2 reads SQIVND (reference sequence). The CDR3 sequence is 11 residues long. V lost 1 base, J lost 11 bases, and 8 bases lay in between. CDR3: CASSIGSGAFF. CDR3 nucleotide sequence: TGTGCCAGTAGTATAGGGTCAGGGGCTTTCTTT.

The gene calls are TRBV10-1 and TRBJ2-7, with 7 bases matching TRBD1. The germline V gene has CDR1 WNHNN and CDR2 SYGVQD (reference sequence). After removal of 4 bases from V and 1 base from J, the junction contained 1 base not matched to a gene. The CDR3 extends over 13 amino acids. In DNA, the CDR3 is TGCGCCAGCAGTGTGGGACAGTCCTACGAGCAGTACTTC. It specifies CASSVGQSYEQYF.

This chain connects TRBV5-1 to TRBJ2-3; 7 bases are shared with TRBD1. The junction had 14 bases not matched to a gene; V was cut back by 9 bases and J by 4 bases. CDR1 and CDR2 (germline): SGHRS, YFSETQ. The CDR3 has 15 residues. The CDR3 loop reads CATRGTGIRSDTQYF. CDR3 nucleotide sequence: TGCGCCACCAGGGGGACGGGGATAAGGTCAGATACGCAGTATTTT. Full variable domain (missing parts from reference TRBV5-1 and TRBJ2-3): KAGVTQTPRYLIKTRGQQVTLSCSPISGHRSVSWYQQTPGQGLQFLFEYFSETQRNKGNFPGRFSGRQFSNSRSEMNVSTLELGDSALYLCATRGTGIRSDTQYFGPGTRLTVL.

This clone was observed at least ten times. This chain connects TRBV29-1 to TRBJ1-2; D remains unclear. The CDR3 runs 12 residues. Germline-derived CDR1 and CDR2 are SQVTM and ANQGSEA. The ends were cut back, 3 bases at V and 3 bases at J, with 8 bases in the middle. The CDR3 nucleotides are TGCAGCGTTGAGTTCGGTTACTATGGCTACACCTTC. Translation gives CSVEFGYYGYTF.

The chain recombines TRBV23-1 with TRBJ2-7; D perhaps matches TRBD1 (6 bases). TRBV23-1 has ORF status, its function being uncertain. The length of the CDR3 is 17 residues. Trimming shortened V by 0 bases and J by 3 bases, and 18 bases separated the two germline ends. The CDR3 loop reads CASSQSPGTLLDYEQYF. CDR3 DNA sequence: TGCGCCAGCAGTCAATCGCCAGGGACATTATTGGACTACGAGCAGTACTTC.

This chain links TRBV2 with TRBJ1-1; perhaps TRBD1 as D (6 bases). V lost 8 bases, J lost 1 base, and 14 bases lay in between. Looked up from germline, CDR1 is SNHLY and CDR2 is FYNNEI. The CDR3 covers 14 residues. The CDR3, as DNA: TGTGCCAGCCCCGACGGACAGACGAACACTGAAGCTTTCTTT. Translation: CASPDGQTNTEAFF.

Only a few counts were recorded for this clone. This sequence joins TRBV2 and TRBJ2-2; D uncertain. This CDR3 region has 12 residues. V was cut by 11 bases and J by 5 bases, with 12 bases left in between. Looked up from germline, CDR1 is SNHLY and CDR2 is FYNNEI. CDR3 nucleotide sequence: TGTGCCCCCAGGAGAGGAACCGGGGAGCTGTTTTTT. Translated: CAPRRGTGELFF. The full variable domain, its missing parts supplied by reference TRBV2 and TRBJ2-2, is EPEVTQTPSHQVTQMGQEVILRCVPISNHLYFYWYRQILGQKVEFLVSFYNNEISEKSEIFDDQFSVERPDGSNFTLKIRSTKLEDSAMYFCAPRRGTGELFFGEGSRLTVL.

The V and J genes are TRBV4-1 and TRBJ1-1, with unresolved D. The CDR3 has 15 residues. Trimming took off 1 base at V and 11 bases at J, with 20 bases between the two ends. Germline V gene lookup returns CDR1 MGHRA and CDR2 YSYEKL. This chain's CDR3 is CASSQVSLGPIGAFF. CDR3 bases: TGCGCCAGCAGCCAAGTCTCCCTGGGCCCCATAGGGGCTTTCTTT.

This chain connects TRBV4-1 to TRBJ2-4, with D possibly being TRBD1 (6 bases). V was pared by 0 bases and J by 0 bases, with 18 bases between. The length of the CDR3 is 19 residues. Germline CDR1 and CDR2: MGHRA and YSYEKL. The CDR3 sequence is CASSQDFRDIILAKNIQYF. CDR3 DNA: TGCGCCAGCAGCCAAGATTTCCGGGACATCATCTTAGCCAAAAACATTCAGTACTTC.

The chain employs TRBV19 and TRBJ1-5; 11 bases align to TRBD1. The CDR3 runs to 15 residues. With 7 bases clipped from V and 5 bases from J, the junction kept 7 bases outside the gene matches. Germline V gene sequence: CDR1 LNHDA, CDR2 SQIVND (reference sequence). The CDR3 sequence is CASTPWGQGDQPQHF. In nucleotides, the CDR3 is TGTGCCAGTACCCCCTGGGGACAGGGGGATCAGCCCCAGCATTTT.

The chain carries TRBV5-4 and TRBJ2-7, with TRBD1 matching over 7 bases. The CDR3 loop spans 13 amino acids. Germline V gene sequence: CDR1 SGHNT, CDR2 YYREEE (reference sequence). V lost 4 bases to trimming and J lost 6 bases; unmatched junction nucleotides: 7. CDR3 sequence: CASSQGGAIEQYF. The CDR3 coding sequence is TGTGCCAGCAGCCAAGGGGGCGCGATCGAGCAGTACTTC.

The V call is TRBV5-1, the J call TRBJ2-7; a weak D match, TRBD1 (5 bases). V was shortened by 0 bases and J by 7 bases, with 29 bases between the two germline ends. CDR1 and CDR2 (germline): SGHRS, YFSETQ. The CDR3 is 19 amino acids. The CDR3 sequence: CASSLVSAPSGKSLREQYF. The CDR3 bases are TGCGCCAGCAGCTTGGTCTCGGCCCCCTCAGGGAAGTCACTTCGGGAGCAGTACTTC.

This rearrangement joins TRBV19 to TRBJ2-1; TRBD2 agrees at 11 bases. CDR3 length: 15 residues. Germline V gene data show CDR1 as LNHDA and CDR2 as SQIVND (reference sequence). The V gene end was trimmed by 5 bases and the J gene end by 4 bases; junction bases not matched to a gene: 4. The CDR3 reads CASSLLAGEYNEQFF. DNA for the CDR3: TGTGCCAGTAGTCTACTAGCGGGGGAATACAATGAGCAGTTCTTC.

The chain combines TRBV13 with TRBJ1-3; D remains ambiguous. The CDR3 contains 16 residues. Trimming took 3 bases from V and 1 from J, leaving 13 bases between them. Germline V CDR1 and CDR2: PRHDT, FYEKMQ (reference sequence). Here the CDR3 DNA reads TGTGCCAGCAGCTTCTCTCCTTTCAAGTCTGGAAACACCATATATTTT. It codes for CASSFSPFKSGNTIYF.

The chain is built from TRBV7-6 and TRBJ2-7; a weak D match, TRBD2 (5 bases). Germline-derived CDR1 and CDR2 are SGHVS and FNYEAQ. Trimming left V 5 bases short and J 6 bases short, with 14 bases between. The CDR3 extends over 13 amino acids. The CDR3: CASSPSVAGEQYF. The CDR3 coding sequence is TGTGCCAGCAGCCCTAGTGTGGCGGGCGAGCAGTACTTC.

The chain combines TRBV27 with TRBJ2-1; TRBD1 is a possible D gene (6 bases). With 8 bases removed from V and 0 bases from J, the gap between germline ends came to 17 bases. Germline CDR1 is MNHEY and CDR2 is SMNVEV (reference sequence). CDR3 length: 16 residues. CDR3 loop: CASAEGELISYNEQFF. For the CDR3, the DNA is TGTGCCAGCGCCGAGGGGGAGCTAATCTCCTACAATGAGCAGTTCTTC.

CDR3 nucleotide sequence: TGTGCCAGCAGCGTAGATGTGACAGGGGGCAGTGAGCAGTTCTTC. Its translation: CASSVDVTGGSEQFF. V gene TRBV9 combines with J gene TRBJ2-1; 10 bases align to TRBD1. Trimming cost V 0 bases and J 9 bases; bases outside gene matches: 6. This CDR3 is built from 15 residues. CDR1 and CDR2 (germline): SGDLS, YYNGEE.

V usage is TRBV10-3 and J usage is TRBJ2-3; 14 nucleotides match TRBD2. This CDR3 comprises 18 residues. V gave up 1 base and J gave up 2 bases; unmatched junction bases: 5. Germline CDR1 is ENHRY and CDR2 is SYGVKD. CDR3 in amino acids: CAISEFGTSGSNTDTQYF. Here the CDR3 DNA reads TGTGCCATCAGTGAGTTTGGGACTAGCGGGAGCAACACAGATACGCAGTATTTT.

This chain joins TRBV5-6 and TRBJ1-1; no definite D call. Per germline, CDR1 SGHDT and CDR2 YYEEEE. The CDR3 has 12 amino acids. The V end lost 2 bases, the J end lost 5 bases, and 7 bases lay between the germline ends. The CDR3 loop is CASSLWETEAFF. DNA for the CDR3: TGTGCCAGCAGCTTATGGGAAACTGAAGCTTTCTTT.

This clone came up once. The gene calls are TRBV27 and TRBJ2-1, with D perhaps given as TRBD1 or TRBD2 (5 bases each). This CDR3 contains 14 residues. Trimming cost V 5 bases and J 6 bases, with 14 bases left between them. The germline CDR1 and CDR2 sequences are MNHEY and SMNVEV (reference sequence). The chain's CDR3 is CASSHRDGRNEQFF. The DNA of the CDR3 is TGTGCCAGCAGTCACCGGGACGGGCGCAATGAGCAGTTCTTC.

The chain links TRBV11-2 to TRBJ2-7; D is unclear. V gave up 1 base and J gave up 0 bases, with 4 bases separating them. The CDR3 spans 13 residues. The V gene's germline CDR1 is SGHAT and CDR2 FQNNGV. The CDR3 DNA reads TGTGCCAGCAGCTTAGTCAGCTCCTACGAGCAGTACTTC. Translated: CASSLVSSYEQYF.